The clone carrying this TCR beta chain has just a few counts. Its antigen is as yet unknown. The sample is drawn from a study of beta chain features in type 1 diabetes. Broader study findings: Moderate but significant shortening of TCRB CDR3s was recorded in all four CD4+ subsets from Type 1 diabetes patients.

Germline CDR1 and CDR2: LGHNA and YSLEER. Trimming took 0 bases from V and 4 from J, leaving 9 bases between them. This CDR3 region has 14 residues. Reverse transcription of all isolated RNA meant that expressed TCRB transcripts were sequenced. Data came from immunoSEQ multiplex PCR; TCRdb stores just in-frame clones and leaves some out. The sample lists about 340,000 clones, about a tenth occurring once. The source material was central memory CD4+ T cells from blood. This chain links TRBV4-3 with TRBJ1-2, with a possible D match to TRBD1 (5 bases). The receptor was derived from a man aged 25-45 years with type 1 diabetes. In DNA form, the CDR3 reads TGCGCCAGCAGCCAAGAAGGGGATGGCTATGGCTACACCTTC. Its translation: CASSQEGDGYGYTF.